Listed below are T cell receptor beta chains from one sample, sequenced in a study of CD8 T cells in Susac syndrome. TCRdb independently ran MiXCR on the immunoSEQ multiplex PCR reads; one entry per CDR3 protein. Altogether 150,000 to 200,000 distinct CDR3 sequences are present, roughly 94% being singletons, with the ten largest covering around 0.093%. Sequenced sample: CD4+ T cells from PBMCs. The receptors were gathered from a human donor with multiple sclerosis. The CDR3 runs from the conserved cysteine through the conserved F or W. Each record gives: D gene, V gene, J gene, CDR3 DNA, CDR3 protein. D genes are given only for firm matches.

d_call: NA; v_call: TRBV20-1; j_call: TRBJ2-5; cdr3_nt: TGCAGTGCTTTCCGGGACTCGTACCAAGAGACCCAGTACTTC; cdr3_aa: CSAFRDSYQETQYF
d_call: NA; v_call: TRBV12-3/TRBV12-4; j_call: TRBJ2-1; cdr3_nt: TGTGCCAGCAGTTTCCCCGGGCCTGATGAGCAGTTCTTC; cdr3_aa: CASSFPGPDEQFF
d_call: NA; v_call: TRBV6-5; j_call: TRBJ1-2; cdr3_nt: TGTGCCAGCAGTTCTTACAGCGGCTACACCTTC; cdr3_aa: CASSSYSGYTF
d_call: TRBD1; v_call: TRBV20-1; j_call: TRBJ2-5; cdr3_nt: TGCAGTGCTAGACAGGACAGGAGCCAAGAGACCCAGTACTTC; cdr3_aa: CSARQDRSQETQYF
d_call: TRBD1; v_call: TRBV11-2; j_call: TRBJ1-1; cdr3_nt: TGTGCCAGCAGCTCCCACAGGGGGCAGGGAACTGAAGCTTTCTTT; cdr3_aa: CASSSHRGQGTEAFF
d_call: TRBD1; v_call: TRBV20-1; j_call: TRBJ1-5; cdr3_nt: TGCAGTGCTAGAGGGACAGGGGGCGGCCAGCCCCAGCATTTT; cdr3_aa: CSARGTGGGQPQHF
d_call: TRBD1; v_call: TRBV4-1; j_call: TRBJ1-1; cdr3_nt: TGCGCCAGCAGGGAACAGGGGGTAACTGAAGCTTTCTTT; cdr3_aa: CASREQGVTEAFF
d_call: TRBD1; v_call: TRBV7-8; j_call: TRBJ1-5; cdr3_nt: TGTGCCAGCAGTTCAAGGCTGGGGACAGGGAATCAGCCCCAGCATTTT; cdr3_aa: CASSSRLGTGNQPQHF
d_call: TRBD2; v_call: TRBV3-1; j_call: TRBJ2-7; cdr3_nt: TGTGCCAGCAGCCAAGAAAGGACTAGCGGGCCCTCCTACGAGCAGTACTTC; cdr3_aa: CASSQERTSGPSYEQYF
d_call: NA; v_call: TRBV10-1; j_call: TRBJ2-1; cdr3_nt: TGCGCCAGCAGTGAGATCGGAGGCTATGAGCAGTTCTTC; cdr3_aa: CASSEIGGYEQFF
d_call: NA; v_call: TRBV6-6; j_call: TRBJ1-5; cdr3_nt: TGTGCCAGCTCGGGGGGCACTCAGCCCCAGCATTTT; cdr3_aa: CASSGGTQPQHF
d_call: NA; v_call: TRBV20-1; j_call: TRBJ2-5; cdr3_nt: TGCAGTGCTATGGAAGGGCGGGCACAAGAGACCCAGTACTTC; cdr3_aa: CSAMEGRAQETQYF
d_call: TRBD1; v_call: TRBV3-1; j_call: TRBJ2-3; cdr3_nt: TGTGCCAGCAGCACAGGGGCCGACACAGATACGCAGTATTTT; cdr3_aa: CASSTGADTDTQYF
d_call: TRBD1; v_call: TRBV29-1; j_call: TRBJ2-4; cdr3_nt: TGCAGCGTGGAACAGGGGGCCGCCAAAAACATTCAGTACTTC; cdr3_aa: CSVEQGAAKNIQYF
d_call: NA; v_call: TRBV16; j_call: TRBJ1-1; cdr3_nt: TGTGCCAGCAGCCAATTTAGGGGGACTGAAGCTTTCTTT; cdr3_aa: CASSQFRGTEAFF
d_call: TRBD1; v_call: TRBV29-1; j_call: TRBJ2-1; cdr3_nt: TGCAGCGCTGGGCCTGGACTCAGGGGGTCAAATGAGCAGTTCTTC; cdr3_aa: CSAGPGLRGSNEQFF
d_call: TRBD2; v_call: TRBV6-1; j_call: TRBJ2-7; cdr3_nt: TGTGCCAGCAGACGCGGACTAGCGGGAGCGACCTACGAGCAGTACTTC; cdr3_aa: CASRRGLAGATYEQYF
d_call: NA; v_call: TRBV6-5; j_call: TRBJ1-1; cdr3_nt: TGTGCCAGCACTTCCTTCGGGGGTAGGGCTGAAGCTTTCTTT; cdr3_aa: CASTSFGGRAEAFF
d_call: TRBD2; v_call: TRBV19; j_call: TRBJ2-3; cdr3_nt: TGTGCCAGTAGTATAATCCTAGCGGGAGCAGATACGCAGTATTTT; cdr3_aa: CASSIILAGADTQYF
d_call: NA; v_call: TRBV5-6; j_call: TRBJ1-1; cdr3_nt: TGTGCCAGCAGCTTGGGACCGACGAACACTGAAGCTTTCTTT; cdr3_aa: CASSLGPTNTEAFF
d_call: NA; v_call: TRBV7-6; j_call: TRBJ2-3; cdr3_nt: TGTGCCAGCAGCTCCCAAAGGGGCACAGATACGCAGTATTTT; cdr3_aa: CASSSQRGTDTQYF
d_call: NA; v_call: TRBV5-4; j_call: TRBJ2-1; cdr3_nt: TGTGCCAGCAGCCCGGGCGGCTCTCCCTACAATGAGCAGTTCTTC; cdr3_aa: CASSPGGSPYNEQFF
d_call: NA; v_call: TRBV24-1; j_call: TRBJ2-1; cdr3_nt: TGTGCCACCAGTGATTCAAGGACCTTCTACAATGAGCAGTTCTTC; cdr3_aa: CATSDSRTFYNEQFF
d_call: NA; v_call: TRBV27; j_call: TRBJ2-7; cdr3_nt: TGTGCCAGCAGTTTTCGCCTTGGGAGCGGGTGGGAGCAGTACTTC; cdr3_aa: CASSFRLGSGWEQYF